The rows below give T cell receptor beta chains drawn from one sample of a study of T cell responses to AZD1222 COVID-19 vaccine. Data came from immunoSEQ multiplex PCR; TCRdb stores just in-frame clones and leaves some out. This sample has over 100,000 clones, with over 75% found just once. The sequenced sample was peripheral blood, obtained on day 0 of AZD1222 vaccination. The receptors derive from an adult in good health. Each CDR3 is given with its conserved first and last residue.

cdr3_aa	cdr3_length	v_call	j_call
CASSSDGFLSETQYF	15	TRBV4-3	TRBJ2-5
CASSSLAGSTTNYEQYF	17	TRBV28	TRBJ2-7
CASSQRRSSYEQYF	14	TRBV14	TRBJ2-7
CASSLGGAGEYEQYF	15	TRBV13	TRBJ2-7
CASSQVRVGTEAFF	14	TRBV3-1/TRBV3-2	TRBJ1-1
CASSPRGSSYEQYF	14	TRBV18	TRBJ2-7
CASSQRPGQGAIYEQYF	17	TRBV4-1	TRBJ2-7
CASSLGRARANYGYTF	16	TRBV13	TRBJ1-2
CASSYSKDYEQYF	13	TRBV6-2/TRBV6-3	TRBJ2-7
CASSEGGRYEQYF	13	TRBV6-1	TRBJ2-7
CASSLRDLGFSGNTIYF	17	TRBV7-9	TRBJ1-3
CASRSSSDGPAFF	13	TRBV27	TRBJ1-1
CASSPDGVGTGELFF	15	TRBV5-1	TRBJ2-2
CASGRRAGNYGYTF	14	TRBV6-5	TRBJ1-2
CASSLSGPEGGTPTDTQYF	19	TRBV7-3	TRBJ2-3
CASSLVLAGGADTQYF	16	TRBV7-2	TRBJ2-3
CAWSVQKNTEAFF	13	TRBV30	TRBJ1-1
CASSSKGGTYEQYF	14	TRBV7-2	TRBJ2-7
CASSLIRGSTDTQYF	15	TRBV5-4	TRBJ2-3
CASSSADRVEAAIYGYTF	18	TRBV7-8	TRBJ1-2
CASSSTDLRYF	11	TRBV3-1/TRBV3-2	TRBJ2-7
CASRQDRGNSPLHF	14	TRBV2	TRBJ1-6
CASSQEIPPDNEQFF	15	TRBV3-1/TRBV3-2	TRBJ2-1
CASSASGGYNEQFF	14	TRBV18	TRBJ2-1
CAISERLGNNSPLHF	15	TRBV10-3	TRBJ1-6
CASTRQGALDTQYF	14	TRBV25-1	TRBJ2-3
CSARPINYGYTF	12	TRBV29-1	TRBJ1-2
CASSPQGASQPQHF	14	TRBV6-5	TRBJ1-5
CASSPEPVGGYTF	13	TRBV18	TRBJ1-2
CASSSPTQGAYTDTQYF	17	TRBV5-4	TRBJ2-3
CASSLPPATNSPLHF	15	TRBV14	TRBJ1-6
CASSITPTNQPQHF	14	TRBV19	TRBJ1-5
CASSFGRQNEKLFF	14	TRBV7-8	TRBJ1-4
CASSPRQGLNEKLFF	15	TRBV7-9	TRBJ1-4
CASTRTGGLSNEKLFF	16	TRBV28	TRBJ1-4
CASSDSETGELFF	13	TRBV6-4	TRBJ2-2
CASSTPGQKVFF	12	TRBV18	TRBJ1-4
CAWSVLTGVGELFF	14	TRBV30	TRBJ2-2
CASSYSGGAGQPQHF	15	TRBV6-2/TRBV6-3	TRBJ1-5
CASSEGTAAEQYF	13	TRBV6-1	TRBJ2-7
CATSDPRPGRYNEQFF	16	TRBV24-1	TRBJ2-1
CASSEALTHEQYF	13	TRBV11-2	TRBJ2-7
CAGSKQVMNTEAFF	14	TRBV6-2/TRBV6-3	TRBJ1-1
CASAIVPTDTQYF	13	TRBV7-3	TRBJ2-3
CASRGSGLYTSPLHF	15	TRBV28	TRBJ1-6
CASSRRGVNQAQYF	14	TRBV6-2/TRBV6-3	TRBJ2-7